The source of this T cell receptor (beta chain) is a study of blood T cell repertoires in COVID-19. In the original analysis: Nucleated cell counts were estimated from reference gene primer amplification. This table comes from immunoSEQ multiplex PCR, and its TCRdb copy is limited to in-frame clones, with some not included. V, J and clone size were drawn from that table, and D and trimming were deduced from the DNA. The sample lists tens of thousands of clones; about three quarters were seen once. V lost 5 bases to trimming and J lost 3 bases, with 24 bases between them. The CDR3 contains 18 residues. Germline CDR1 is SGHAT and CDR2 is FQNNGV.

Specimen: peripheral blood. The clonotype was recovered from a human donor in a cohort sampled during active COVID-19. The chain carries TRBV11-2 and TRBJ2-3; possible D gene TRBD2, 7 bases. The CDR3 region has the DNA TGTGCCAGCAGCCCAGCCGGTGCCGGGGGGCTGAGAACAGATACGCAGTATTTT. Translation: CASSPAGAGGLRTDTQYF.